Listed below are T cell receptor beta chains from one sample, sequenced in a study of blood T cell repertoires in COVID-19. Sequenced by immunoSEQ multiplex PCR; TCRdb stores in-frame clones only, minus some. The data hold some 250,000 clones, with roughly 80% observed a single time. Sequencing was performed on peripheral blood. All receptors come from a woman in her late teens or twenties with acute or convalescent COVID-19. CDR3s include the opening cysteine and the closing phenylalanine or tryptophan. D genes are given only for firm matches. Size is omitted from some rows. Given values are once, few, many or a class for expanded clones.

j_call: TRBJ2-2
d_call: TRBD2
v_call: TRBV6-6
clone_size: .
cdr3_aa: CASSYSSGSGGELFF
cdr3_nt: TGTGCCAGCAGTTACTCTAGCGGGAGTGGCGGGGAGCTGTTTTTT

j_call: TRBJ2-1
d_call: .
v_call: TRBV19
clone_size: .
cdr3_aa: CASTTYPAGRYNEQFF
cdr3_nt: TGTGCCAGTACCACTTATCCAGCGGGCCGTTACAATGAGCAGTTCTTC

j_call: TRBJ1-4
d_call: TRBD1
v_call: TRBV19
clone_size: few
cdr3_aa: CASSTTGRAEKLFF
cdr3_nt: TGTGCCAGTAGTACGACAGGGCGGGCGGAAAAACTGTTTTTT

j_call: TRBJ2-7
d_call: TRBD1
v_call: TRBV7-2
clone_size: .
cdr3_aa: CASSLGSLTGGEQYF
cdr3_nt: TGTGCCAGCAGCTTAGGGAGCCTAACAGGGGGCGAGCAGTACTTC

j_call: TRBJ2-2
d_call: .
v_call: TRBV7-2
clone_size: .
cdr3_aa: CASSLWSGSGELFF
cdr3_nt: TGTGCCAGCAGCTTATGGAGCGGGTCCGGGGAGCTGTTTTTT

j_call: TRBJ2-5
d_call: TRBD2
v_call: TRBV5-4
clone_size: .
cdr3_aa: CASSLPQGAGGQETQYF
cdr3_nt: TGTGCCAGCAGCCTCCCCCAAGGAGCGGGAGGGCAAGAGACCCAGTACTTC

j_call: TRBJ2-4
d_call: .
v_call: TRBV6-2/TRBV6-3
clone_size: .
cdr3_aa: CASSSLRGGGYF
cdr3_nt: TGTGCCAGCAGTTCCCTCAGGGGTGGGGGGTACTTC

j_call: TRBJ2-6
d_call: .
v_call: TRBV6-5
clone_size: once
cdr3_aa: CASSQRTAGANVLTF
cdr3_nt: TGTGCCAGCAGTCAAAGGACAGCTGGGGCCAACGTCCTGACTTTC

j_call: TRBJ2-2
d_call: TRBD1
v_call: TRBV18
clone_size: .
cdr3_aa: CASSIMTGDAGELFF
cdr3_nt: TGTGCCAGCTCGATCATGACAGGGGATGCCGGGGAGCTGTTTTTT

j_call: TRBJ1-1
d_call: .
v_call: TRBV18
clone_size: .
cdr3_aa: CATRRGVAFF
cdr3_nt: TGTGCCACCCGACGGGGGGTTGCTTTCTTT

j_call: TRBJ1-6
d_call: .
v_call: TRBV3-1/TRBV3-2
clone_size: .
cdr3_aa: CASSQGRGNSPLHF
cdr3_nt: TGTGCCAGCAGCCAAGGGAGAGGTAATTCACCCCTCCACTTT

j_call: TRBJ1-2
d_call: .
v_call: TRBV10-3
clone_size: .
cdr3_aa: CAISELQQGYGYTF
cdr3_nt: TGTGCCATCAGTGAGTTACAACAGGGCTATGGCTACACCTTC

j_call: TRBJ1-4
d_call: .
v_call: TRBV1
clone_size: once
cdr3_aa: CTSSQVSLGDRGPPNEKLFF
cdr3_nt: TGCACCAGCAGCCAAGTCTCCCTGGGGGACAGGGGGCCTCCTAATGAAAAACTGTTTTTT

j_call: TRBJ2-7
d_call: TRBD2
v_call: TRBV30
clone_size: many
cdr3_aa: CAWIKRDESSYEQYF
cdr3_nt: TGTGCCTGGATCAAGCGGGACGAGAGCTCCTACGAGCAGTACTTC

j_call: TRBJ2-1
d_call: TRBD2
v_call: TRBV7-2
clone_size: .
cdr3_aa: CASSLLSVVGTSKFF
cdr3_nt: TGTGCCAGCAGCTTACTGTCCGTTGTGGGGACTAGCAAGTTCTTC

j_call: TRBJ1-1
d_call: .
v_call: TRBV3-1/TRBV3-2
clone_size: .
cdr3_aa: CASSQDRTPANTEAFF
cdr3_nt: TGTGCCAGCAGCCAAGATAGGACACCGGCGAACACTGAAGCTTTCTTT

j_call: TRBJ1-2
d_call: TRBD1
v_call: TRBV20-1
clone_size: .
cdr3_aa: CSAGDSGYTF
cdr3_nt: TGCAGTGCTGGGGACAGCGGCTACACCTTC

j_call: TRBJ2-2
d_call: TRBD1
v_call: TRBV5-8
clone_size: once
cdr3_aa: CASSARRGRWTGELFF
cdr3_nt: TGTGCCAGCAGCGCTCGCAGGGGGCGATGGACCGGGGAGCTGTTTTTT

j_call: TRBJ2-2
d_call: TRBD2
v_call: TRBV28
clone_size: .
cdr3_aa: CASSPAGGGTGELFF
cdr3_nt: TGTGCCAGCAGTCCAGCGGGAGGTGGGACCGGGGAGCTGTTTTTT

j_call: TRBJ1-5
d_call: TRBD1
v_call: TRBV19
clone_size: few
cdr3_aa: CASSLDRVDNQPQHF
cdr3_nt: TGTGCCAGTAGTCTAGACAGGGTTGACAATCAGCCCCAGCATTTT

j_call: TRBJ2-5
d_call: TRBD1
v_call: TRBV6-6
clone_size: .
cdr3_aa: CASSYPQGVETQYF
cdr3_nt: TGTGCCAGCAGTTACCCACAGGGGGTAGAGACCCAGTACTTC

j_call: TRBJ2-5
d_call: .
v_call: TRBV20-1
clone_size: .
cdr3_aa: CSASSRETQYF
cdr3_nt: TGCAGTGCTAGTTCGAGGGAGACCCAGTACTTC

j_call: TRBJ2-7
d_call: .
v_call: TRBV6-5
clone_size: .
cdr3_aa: CASNRNKGYEQYF
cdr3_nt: TGTGCCAGCAACAGAAACAAGGGGTACGAGCAGTACTTC

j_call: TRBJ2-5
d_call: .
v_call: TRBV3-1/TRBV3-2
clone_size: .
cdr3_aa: CASSPTSQETQYF
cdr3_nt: TGTGCCAGCAGCCCGACTAGCCAAGAGACCCAGTACTTC

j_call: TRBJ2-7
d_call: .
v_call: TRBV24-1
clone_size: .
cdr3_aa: CATSDSRSYEQYF
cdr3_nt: TGTGCCACCAGCGACAGTAGGTCCTACGAGCAGTACTTC

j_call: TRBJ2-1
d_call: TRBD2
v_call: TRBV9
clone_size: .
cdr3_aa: CASSATTSPGEQFF
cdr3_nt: TGTGCCAGCAGCGCGACGACTAGCCCTGGTGAGCAGTTCTTC

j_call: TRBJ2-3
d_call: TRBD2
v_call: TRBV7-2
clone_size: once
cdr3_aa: CASSLVGSGRVKDTQYF
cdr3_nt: TGTGCCAGCAGCTTAGTAGGTAGCGGGAGGGTCAAGGATACGCAGTATTTT

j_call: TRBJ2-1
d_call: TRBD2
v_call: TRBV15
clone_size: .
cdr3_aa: CATSRDPGGRAPEQFF
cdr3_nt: TGTGCCACCAGCAGAGATCCTGGCGGGAGGGCCCCTGAGCAGTTCTTC

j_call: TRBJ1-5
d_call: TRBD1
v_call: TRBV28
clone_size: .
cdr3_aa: CASGFGTGDHNLQPQHF
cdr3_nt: TGTGCCAGCGGCTTTGGGACAGGGGATCACAACCTTCAGCCCCAGCATTTT

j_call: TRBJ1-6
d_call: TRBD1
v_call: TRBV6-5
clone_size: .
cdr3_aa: CASSYGQGVSPLHF
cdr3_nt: TGTGCCAGCAGTTACGGACAGGGGGTTTCACCCCTCCACTTT

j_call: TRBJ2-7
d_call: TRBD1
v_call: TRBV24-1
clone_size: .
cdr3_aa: CATSRQGCYEQYF
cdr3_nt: TGTGCCACCAGTCGACAGGGGTGTTACGAGCAGTACTTC

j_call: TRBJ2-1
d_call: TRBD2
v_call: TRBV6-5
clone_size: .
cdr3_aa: CASSYSSGLAGNEQFF
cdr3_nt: TGTGCCAGCAGTTACTCTTCGGGACTAGCGGGCAATGAGCAGTTCTTC

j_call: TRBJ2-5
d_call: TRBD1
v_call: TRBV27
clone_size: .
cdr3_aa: CASSLQGEETQYF
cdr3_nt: TGTGCCAGCAGCTTACAGGGGGAAGAGACCCAGTACTTC

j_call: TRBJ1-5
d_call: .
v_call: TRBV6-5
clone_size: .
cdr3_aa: CASSLIGGINQPQHF
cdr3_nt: TGTGCCAGCAGCTTGATTGGAGGAATCAATCAGCCCCAGCATTTT

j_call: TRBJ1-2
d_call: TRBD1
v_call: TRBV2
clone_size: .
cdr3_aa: CASRTGTDYGYTF
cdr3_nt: TGTGCCAGCAGAACGGGGACAGACTATGGCTACACCTTC

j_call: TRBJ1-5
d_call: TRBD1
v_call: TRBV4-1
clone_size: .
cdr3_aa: CASSHGDRERNQPQHF
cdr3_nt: TGCGCCAGCAGCCATGGGGACAGGGAGCGAAATCAGCCCCAGCATTTT

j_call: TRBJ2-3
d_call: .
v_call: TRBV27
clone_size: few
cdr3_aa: CASKLLAAADTQYF
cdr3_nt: TGTGCCAGCAAACTTCTCGCGGCGGCAGATACGCAGTATTTT

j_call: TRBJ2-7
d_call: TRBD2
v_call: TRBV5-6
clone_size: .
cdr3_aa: CASSLWLGLARYEQYF
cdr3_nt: TGTGCCAGCAGCTTGTGGTTGGGACTAGCCCGCTACGAGCAGTACTTC

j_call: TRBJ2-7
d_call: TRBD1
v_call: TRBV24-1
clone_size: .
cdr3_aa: CATRGDRQYF
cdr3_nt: TGTGCCACCAGGGGGGACAGGCAGTACTTC

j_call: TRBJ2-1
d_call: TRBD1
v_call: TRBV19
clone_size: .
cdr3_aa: CASTVTGVYNEQFF
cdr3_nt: TGTGCCAGTACTGTGACAGGGGTTTACAATGAGCAGTTCTTC

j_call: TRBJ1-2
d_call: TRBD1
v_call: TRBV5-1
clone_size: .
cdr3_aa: CASSLEGQGAYGYTF
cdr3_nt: TGCGCCAGCAGCTTGGAGGGACAGGGGGCCTATGGCTACACCTTC

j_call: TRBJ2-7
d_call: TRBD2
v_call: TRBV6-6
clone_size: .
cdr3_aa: CASSSVGLANEQYF
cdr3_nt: TGTGCCAGCAGTTCCGTCGGACTAGCGAACGAGCAGTACTTC

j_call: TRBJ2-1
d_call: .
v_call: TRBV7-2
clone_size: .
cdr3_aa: CASSVGRGGFNEQFF
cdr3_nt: TGTGCCAGCAGCGTAGGGAGAGGGGGATTCAATGAGCAGTTCTTC

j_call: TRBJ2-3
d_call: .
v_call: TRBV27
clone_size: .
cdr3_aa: CASSLLAGTDTQYF
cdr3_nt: TGTGCCAGCAGTTTACTAGCCGGCACAGATACGCAGTATTTT

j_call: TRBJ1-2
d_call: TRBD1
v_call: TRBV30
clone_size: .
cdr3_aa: CAWRNRGRGGYTF
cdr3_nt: TGTGCCTGGCGAAACAGGGGGAGAGGAGGCTACACCTTC

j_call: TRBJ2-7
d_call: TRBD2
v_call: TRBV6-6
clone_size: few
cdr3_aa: CASSTSGGPYEQYF
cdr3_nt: TGTGCCAGCAGTACTAGCGGTGGGCCCTACGAGCAGTACTTC

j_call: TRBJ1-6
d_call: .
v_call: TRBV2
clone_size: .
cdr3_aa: CASSEEGLLNSPLHF
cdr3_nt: TGTGCCAGCAGTGAGGAGGGGCTGCTTAATTCACCCCTCCACTTT

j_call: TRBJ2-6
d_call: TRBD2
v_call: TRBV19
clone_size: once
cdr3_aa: CASYYGGRASGANVLTF
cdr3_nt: TGTGCCAGTTATTATGGCGGGAGGGCATCTGGGGCCAACGTCCTGACTTTC